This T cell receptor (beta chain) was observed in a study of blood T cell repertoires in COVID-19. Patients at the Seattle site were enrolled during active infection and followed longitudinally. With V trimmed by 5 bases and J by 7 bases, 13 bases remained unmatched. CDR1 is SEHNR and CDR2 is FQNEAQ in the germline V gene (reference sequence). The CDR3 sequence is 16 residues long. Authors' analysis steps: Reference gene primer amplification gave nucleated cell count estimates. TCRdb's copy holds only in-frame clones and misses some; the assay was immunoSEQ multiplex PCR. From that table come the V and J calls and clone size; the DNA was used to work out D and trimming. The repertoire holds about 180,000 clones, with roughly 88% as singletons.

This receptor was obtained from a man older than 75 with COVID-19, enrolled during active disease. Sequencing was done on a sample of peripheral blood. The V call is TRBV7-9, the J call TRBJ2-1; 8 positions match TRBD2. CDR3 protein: CASSRSGSGGGNEQFF. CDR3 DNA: TGTGCCAGCAGCCGATCCGGGAGCGGGGGTGGGAATGAGCAGTTCTTC. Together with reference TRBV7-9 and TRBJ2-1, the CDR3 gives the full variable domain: DTGVSQNPRHKITKRGQNVTFRCDPISEHNRLYWYRQTLGQGPEFLTYFQNEAQLEKSRLLSDRFSAERPKGSFSTLEIQRTEQGDSAMYLCASSRSGSGGGNEQFFGPGTRLTVL.